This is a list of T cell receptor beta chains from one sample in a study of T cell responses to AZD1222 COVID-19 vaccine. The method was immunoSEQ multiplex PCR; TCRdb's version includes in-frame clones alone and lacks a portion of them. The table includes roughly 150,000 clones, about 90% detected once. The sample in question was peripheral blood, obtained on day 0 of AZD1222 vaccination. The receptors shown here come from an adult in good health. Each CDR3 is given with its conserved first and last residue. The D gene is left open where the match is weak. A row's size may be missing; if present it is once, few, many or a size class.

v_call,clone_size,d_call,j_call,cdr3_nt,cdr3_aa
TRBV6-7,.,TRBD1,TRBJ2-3,TGTGCCAGCGTCGAACCGGGACAGAGAGTAGATACGCAGTATTTT,CASVEPGQRVDTQYF
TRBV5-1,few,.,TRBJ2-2,TGCGCCAGCAGCCGGGACCCTGGAAACACCGGGGAGCTGTTTTTT,CASSRDPGNTGELFF
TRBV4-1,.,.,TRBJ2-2,TGCGCCAGCAGCCAAGTCCTAGTGACAGCCACCGGGGAGCTGTTTTTT,CASSQVLVTATGELFF
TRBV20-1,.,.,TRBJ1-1,TGCAGTGCTAGTGCAGGGATGAGCACTGAAGCTTTCTTT,CSASAGMSTEAFF
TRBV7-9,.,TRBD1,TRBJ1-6,TGTGCCAGCAGCCAGGGGGCGGCGAATTCACCCCTCCACTTT,CASSQGAANSPLHF
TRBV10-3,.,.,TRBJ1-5,TGTGCCATCAGTGACCCGAGAGGGGCTCAGCCCCAGCATTTT,CAISDPRGAQPQHF
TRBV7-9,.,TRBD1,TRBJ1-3,TGTGCCAGCAGCCTAACAGGGGGCGAAGGAAACACCATATATTTT,CASSLTGGEGNTIYF
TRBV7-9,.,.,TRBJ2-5,TGTGCCAGCAGCCCCCGGACTGGGCAAGAGACCCAGTACTTC,CASSPRTGQETQYF
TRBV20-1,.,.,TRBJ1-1,TGCAGAGCAACGAACACTGAAGCTTTCTTT,CRATNTEAFF
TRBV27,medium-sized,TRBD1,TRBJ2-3,TGTGCCAGCACTTACCGGGACAGGGGGCGCGTCCCTAACACAGATACGCAGTATTTT,CASTYRDRGRVPNTDTQYF
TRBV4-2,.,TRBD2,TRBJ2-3,TGTGCCAGCAGCCAAGATCTTGCGGGAGGGCCCACAGATACGCAGTATTTT,CASSQDLAGGPTDTQYF
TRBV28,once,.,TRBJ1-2,TGTGCCAGCAGTTTAAATTTGGGACGGAGACACGACTATGGCTACACCTTC,CASSLNLGRRHDYGYTF
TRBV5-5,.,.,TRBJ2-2,TGTGCCAGCAGCTTGGCCGCGGGGAACGGGGAGCTGTTTTTT,CASSLAAGNGELFF